The source of this TCR beta chain is a study of cytomegalovirus exposure and HLA in healthy donors. General observations from the study: Available immune exposure information covered CMV serostatus only.

A note on this clone: Its target is unknown.

The germline gives CDR1 MNHEY, CDR2 SVGAGI. The J segment lost 3 bases and the V segment lost 4 bases, leaving 3 bases of the junction unmatched. The CDR3 extends over 14 amino acids. PCR employed 60 Vbeta and 13 Jbeta primers. Generated by immunoSEQ multiplex PCR, the TCRdb table keeps only in-frame clones and is missing some. The repertoire consists of some 130,000 clones, with over 65% occurring once and the leading ten covering 1% to 1.5%. The sequence derives from a man aged 45 to 65 in good health and CMV-seronegative. The sample taken for sequencing was PBMCs. This chain joins TRBV6-5 and TRBJ2-5, with TRBD1 matching over 9 bases. CDR3 bases: TGTGCCAGCAGTTCCCGGGACAGGGAAGAGACCCAGTACTTC. Amino acid sequence: CASSSRDREETQYF.